A single T cell receptor beta chain is shown here with its context. The germline V gene has CDR1 SEHNR and CDR2 FQNEAQ (reference sequence). V was trimmed by 2 bases and J by 3 bases, leaving 5 bases between them. This CDR3 region has 12 residues. Assay used: immunoSEQ multiplex PCR; TCRdb lists only in-frame clones, some missing. Of around 100,000 clones in the sample, around nine tenths were seen once. The sample originates from a study of blood T cell repertoires in COVID-19. About the study: Acute and convalescent COVID-19 specimens originated in the United States, Italy and Spain. Sources were T cells, B-cell-depleted T cells, or PBMCs; the material itself was cDNA or gDNA.

This chain uses TRBV7-9 with TRBJ2-7; D is ambiguous. The sequence was collected from a man aged 40-49 years with acute or convalescent COVID-19. Material for sequencing was peripheral blood. The CDR3 nucleotides are TGTGCCAGCAGCTTATACAACTACGAGCAGTACTTC. Its translation is CASSLYNYEQYF.